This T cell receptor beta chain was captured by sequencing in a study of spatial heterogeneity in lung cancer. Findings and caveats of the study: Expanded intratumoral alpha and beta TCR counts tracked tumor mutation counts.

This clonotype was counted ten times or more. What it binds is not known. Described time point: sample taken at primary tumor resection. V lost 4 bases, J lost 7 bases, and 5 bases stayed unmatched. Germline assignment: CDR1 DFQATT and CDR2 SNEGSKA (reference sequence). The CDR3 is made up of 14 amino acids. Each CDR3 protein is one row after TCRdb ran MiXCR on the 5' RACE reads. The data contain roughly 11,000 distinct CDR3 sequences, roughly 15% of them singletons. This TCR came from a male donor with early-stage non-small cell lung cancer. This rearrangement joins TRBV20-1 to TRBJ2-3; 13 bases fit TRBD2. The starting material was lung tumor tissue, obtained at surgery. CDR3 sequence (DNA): TGCAGTGCTACCCGGACTAGCGGGAGATATACGCAGTATTTT. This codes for CSATRTSGRYTQYF.